This T cell receptor beta chain was recorded in a study of shared clonotypes between healthy human individuals. Assay used: immunoSEQ multiplex PCR; TCRdb lists only in-frame clones, some missing. The sample has about 960,000 clones; around 80% are singletons. The sequencing input was memory CD4+ T cells sorted from blood. Subset given: CD45RA-negative fraction. This receptor was identified in a man aged 18 to 29 in good health.

CDR3 sequence: CATSRDKASRGVKDTQYF. For the CDR3, the DNA is TGTGCCACCAGCAGAGATAAAGCTTCACGGGGGGTCAAAGATACGCAGTATTTT. The chain employs TRBV15 and TRBJ2-3; 7 bases agree with TRBD2. The length of the CDR3 is 18 residues. V dropped 0 bases and J dropped 5; count of bases not matched to a gene: 14. Germline V gives CDR1 LNHNV, CDR2 YYDKDF (reference sequence).